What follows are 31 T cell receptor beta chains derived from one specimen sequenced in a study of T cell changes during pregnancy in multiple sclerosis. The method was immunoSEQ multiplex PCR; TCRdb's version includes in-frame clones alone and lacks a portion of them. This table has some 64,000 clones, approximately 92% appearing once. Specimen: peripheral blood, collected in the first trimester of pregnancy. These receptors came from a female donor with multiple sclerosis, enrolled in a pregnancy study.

Here the CDR3 DNA reads TGTGCCAGCAGCCGAACCTTGGAGGGCTATGGCTACACCTTC. This codes for CASSRTLEGYGYTF. J is TRBJ1-2 and V is TRBV7-6; D not certain. The V end was cut by 5 bases, the J end by 4 bases, with 14 bases between. The length of the CDR3 is 14 residues. The germline V gene has CDR1 SGHVS and CDR2 FNYEAQ.

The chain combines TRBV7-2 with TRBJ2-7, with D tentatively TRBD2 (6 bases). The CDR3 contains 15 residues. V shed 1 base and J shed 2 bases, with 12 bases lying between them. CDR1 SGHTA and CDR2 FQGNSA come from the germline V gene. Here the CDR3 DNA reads TGTGCCAGCAGCTTAGGAGGGACTGGGACCTACGAGCAGTACTTC. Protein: CASSLGGTGTYEQYF. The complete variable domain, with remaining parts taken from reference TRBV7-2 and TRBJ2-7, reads GAGVSQSPSNKVTEKGKDVELRCDPISGHTALYWYRQSLGQGLEFLIYFQGNSAPDKSGLPSDRFSAERTGGSVSTLTIQRTQQEDSAVYLCASSLGGTGTYEQYFGPGTRLTVT.

CDR3 coding DNA: TGCGCCAGCAGCTCTTCGACAGGGTTCGGCTACACCTTC. It translates to CASSSSTGFGYTF. This chain connects TRBV5-1 to TRBJ1-2, with 7 bases matching TRBD1. The CDR3 is made up of 13 amino acids. The V gene's germline CDR1 is SGHRS and CDR2 YFSETQ. V was clipped by 3 bases and J by 8 bases; unmatched bases: 7.

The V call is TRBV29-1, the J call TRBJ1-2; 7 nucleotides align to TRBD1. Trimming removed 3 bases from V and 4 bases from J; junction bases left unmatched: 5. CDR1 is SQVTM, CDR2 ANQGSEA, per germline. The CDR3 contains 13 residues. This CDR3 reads CSVENRGFYGYTF. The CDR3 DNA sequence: TGCAGCGTTGAGAACAGGGGATTCTATGGCTACACCTTC.

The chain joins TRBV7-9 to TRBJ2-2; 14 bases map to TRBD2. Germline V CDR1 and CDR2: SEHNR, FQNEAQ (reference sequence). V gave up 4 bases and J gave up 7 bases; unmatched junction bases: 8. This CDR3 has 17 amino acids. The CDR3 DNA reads TGTGCCAGCAGCTCGGGACGACTAGCGGGAGGGGTCGGGGAGCTGTTTTTT. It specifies CASSSGRLAGGVGELFF.

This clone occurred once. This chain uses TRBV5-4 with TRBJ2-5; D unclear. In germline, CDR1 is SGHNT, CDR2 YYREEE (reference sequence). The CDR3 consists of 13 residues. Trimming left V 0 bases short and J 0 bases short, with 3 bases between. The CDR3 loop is CASSLDNQETQYF. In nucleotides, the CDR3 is TGTGCCAGCAGCTTGGATAACCAAGAGACCCAGTACTTC.

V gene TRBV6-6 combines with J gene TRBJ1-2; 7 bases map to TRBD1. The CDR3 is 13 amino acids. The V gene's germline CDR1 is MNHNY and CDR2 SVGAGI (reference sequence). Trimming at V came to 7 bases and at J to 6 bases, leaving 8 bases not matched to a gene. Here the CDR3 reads CASNKDRPHGYTF. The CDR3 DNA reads TGTGCCAGCAACAAGGACAGGCCGCATGGCTACACCTTC.

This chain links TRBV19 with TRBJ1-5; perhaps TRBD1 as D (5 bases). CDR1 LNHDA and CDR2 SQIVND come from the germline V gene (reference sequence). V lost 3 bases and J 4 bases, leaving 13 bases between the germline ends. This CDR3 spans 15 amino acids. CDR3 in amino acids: CASSIPGDGNQPQHF. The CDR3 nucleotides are TGTGCCAGTAGTATCCCGGGGGACGGGAATCAGCCCCAGCATTTT.

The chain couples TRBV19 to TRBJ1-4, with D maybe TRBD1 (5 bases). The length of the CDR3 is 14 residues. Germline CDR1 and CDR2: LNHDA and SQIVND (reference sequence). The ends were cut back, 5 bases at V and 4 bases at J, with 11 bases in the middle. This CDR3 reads CASSARQLNEKLFF. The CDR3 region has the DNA TGTGCCAGTAGTGCCCGACAGCTTAATGAAAAACTGTTTTTT.

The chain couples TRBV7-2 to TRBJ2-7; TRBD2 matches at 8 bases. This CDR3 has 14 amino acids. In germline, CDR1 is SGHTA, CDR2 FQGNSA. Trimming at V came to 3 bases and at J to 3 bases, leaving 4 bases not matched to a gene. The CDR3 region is CASSFAAGDYEQYF. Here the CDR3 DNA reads TGTGCCAGCAGCTTCGCAGCGGGGGACTACGAGCAGTACTTC.

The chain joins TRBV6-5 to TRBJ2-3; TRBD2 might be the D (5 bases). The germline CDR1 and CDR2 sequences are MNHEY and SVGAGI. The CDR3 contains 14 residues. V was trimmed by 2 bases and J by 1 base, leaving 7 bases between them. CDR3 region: CASSYRRGTDTQYF. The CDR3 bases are TGTGCCAGCAGTTACAGGCGGGGCACAGATACGCAGTATTTT.

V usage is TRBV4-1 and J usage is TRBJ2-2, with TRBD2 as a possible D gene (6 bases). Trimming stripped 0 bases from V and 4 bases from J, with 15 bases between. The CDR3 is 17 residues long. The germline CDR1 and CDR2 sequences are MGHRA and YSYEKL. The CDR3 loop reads CASSQDGGESVTGELFF. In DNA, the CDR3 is TGCGCCAGCAGCCAAGATGGAGGGGAATCGGTCACCGGGGAGCTGTTTTTT.

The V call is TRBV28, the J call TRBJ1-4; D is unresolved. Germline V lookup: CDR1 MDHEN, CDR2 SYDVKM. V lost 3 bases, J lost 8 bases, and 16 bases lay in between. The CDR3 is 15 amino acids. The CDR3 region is CASSLVDGRGEKLFF. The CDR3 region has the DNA TGTGCCAGCAGTTTGGTGGACGGAAGAGGGGAAAAACTGTTTTTT.

CDR3 nucleotide sequence: TGTGCCACCAGCGGGACTAGCGGGAGGGAAAAGCAGTTCTTC. This encodes CATSGTSGREKQFF. The chain joins TRBV15 to TRBJ2-1; TRBD2 matches at 16 bases. The V segment lost 5 bases and the J segment 11 bases; nucleotides outside the gene matches: 3. There are 14 residues in the CDR3. Germline lookup yields CDR1 LNHNV and CDR2 YYDKDF (reference sequence).

CDR3 protein: CASSEGAGELFF. CDR3 nucleotide sequence: TGCGCCAGCAGCGAAGGGGCCGGGGAGCTGTTTTTT. The V gene is TRBV5-1, the J gene TRBJ2-2; TRBD1 is a possible D gene (5 bases). The CDR3 is 12 residues long. Germline CDR1 SGHRS, CDR2 YFSETQ. Trimming removed 4 bases from V and 6 bases from J, with 7 bases in between. Drawing the rest from reference TRBV5-1 and TRBJ2-2, the complete variable domain is KAGVTQTPRYLIKTRGQQVTLSCSPISGHRSVSWYQQTPGQGLQFLFEYFSETQRNKGNFPGRFSGRQFSNSRSEMNVSTLELGDSALYLCASSEGAGELFFGEGSRLTVL.

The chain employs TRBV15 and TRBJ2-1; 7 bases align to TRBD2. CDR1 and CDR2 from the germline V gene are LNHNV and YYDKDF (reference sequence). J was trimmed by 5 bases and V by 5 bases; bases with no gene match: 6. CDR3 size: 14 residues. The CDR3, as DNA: TGTGCCACCAGCGAAACTAGCGCAGACAATGAGCAGTTCTTC. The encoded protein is CATSETSADNEQFF.

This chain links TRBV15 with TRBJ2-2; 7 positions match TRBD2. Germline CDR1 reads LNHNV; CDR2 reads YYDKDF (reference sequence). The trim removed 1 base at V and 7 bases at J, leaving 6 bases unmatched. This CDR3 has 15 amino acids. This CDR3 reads CATSRVGAGVGELFF. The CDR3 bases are TGTGCCACCAGCAGAGTTGGTGCGGGGGTCGGGGAGCTGTTTTTT.

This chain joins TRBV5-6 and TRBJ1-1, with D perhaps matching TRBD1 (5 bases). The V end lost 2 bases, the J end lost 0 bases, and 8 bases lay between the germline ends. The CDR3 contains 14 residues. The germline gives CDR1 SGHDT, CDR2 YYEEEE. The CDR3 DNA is TGTGCCAGCAGCTTAGACAGCTTGAACACTGAAGCTTTCTTT. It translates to CASSLDSLNTEAFF.

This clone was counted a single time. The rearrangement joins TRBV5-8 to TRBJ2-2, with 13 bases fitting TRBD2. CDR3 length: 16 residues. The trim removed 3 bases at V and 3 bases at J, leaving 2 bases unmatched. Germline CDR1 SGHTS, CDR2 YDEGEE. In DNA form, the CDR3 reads TGTGCCAGCAGCTGGGGGACTAGCGGGGACACCGGGGAGCTGTTTTTT. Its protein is CASSWGTSGDTGELFF.

CDR3 sequence reads: CASSELRETQYF. DNA of the CDR3: TGTGCCAGCAGTGAATTGAGGGAGACCCAGTACTTC. The rearrangement joins TRBV25-1 to TRBJ2-5; D remains unclear. The germline CDR1 and CDR2 sequences are MGHDK and SYGVNS. Deletions cut 1 base from V and 5 bases from J, with 5 bases between. The CDR3 totals 12 residues.

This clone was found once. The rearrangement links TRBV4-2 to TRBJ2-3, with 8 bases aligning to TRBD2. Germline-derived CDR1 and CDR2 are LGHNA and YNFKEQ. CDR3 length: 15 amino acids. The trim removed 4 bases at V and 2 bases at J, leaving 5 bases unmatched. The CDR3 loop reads CASSRTSGATDTQYF. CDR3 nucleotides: TGTGCCAGCAGCCGTACTAGCGGCGCCACAGATACGCAGTATTTT.

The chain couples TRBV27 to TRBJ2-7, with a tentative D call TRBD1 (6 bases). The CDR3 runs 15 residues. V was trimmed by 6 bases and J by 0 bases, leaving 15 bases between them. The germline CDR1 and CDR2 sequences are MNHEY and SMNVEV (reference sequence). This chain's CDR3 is CASRNTGTHSYEQYF. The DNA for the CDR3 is TGTGCCAGCAGGAATACCGGGACACACTCCTACGAGCAGTACTTC.

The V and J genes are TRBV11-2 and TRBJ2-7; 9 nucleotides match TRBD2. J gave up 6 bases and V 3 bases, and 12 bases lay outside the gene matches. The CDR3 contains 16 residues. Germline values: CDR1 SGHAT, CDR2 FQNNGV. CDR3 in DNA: TGTGCCAGCAGCTTTCTTTTTTCAGCGGGAGGATCCGAGCAGTACTTC. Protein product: CASSFLFSAGGSEQYF.

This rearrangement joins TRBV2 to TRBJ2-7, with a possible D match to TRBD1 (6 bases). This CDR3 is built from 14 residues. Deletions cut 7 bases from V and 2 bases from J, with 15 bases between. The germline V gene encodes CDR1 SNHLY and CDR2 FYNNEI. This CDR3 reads CASNPTGKAYEQYF. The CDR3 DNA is TGTGCCAGCAACCCCACAGGGAAAGCCTACGAGCAGTACTTC.

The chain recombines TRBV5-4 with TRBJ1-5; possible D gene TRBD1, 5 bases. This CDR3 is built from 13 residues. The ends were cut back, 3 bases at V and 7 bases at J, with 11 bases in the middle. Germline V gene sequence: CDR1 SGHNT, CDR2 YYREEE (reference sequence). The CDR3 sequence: CASSWQGQQPQHF. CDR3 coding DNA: TGTGCCAGCAGCTGGCAGGGTCAGCAGCCCCAGCATTTT.

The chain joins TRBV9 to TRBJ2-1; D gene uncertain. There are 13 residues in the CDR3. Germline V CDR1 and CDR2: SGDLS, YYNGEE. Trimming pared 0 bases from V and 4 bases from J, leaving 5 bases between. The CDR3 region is CASSVVPYNEQFF. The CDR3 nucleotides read TGTGCCAGCAGCGTAGTCCCTTACAATGAGCAGTTCTTC. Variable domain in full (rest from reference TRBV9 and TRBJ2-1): DSGVTQTPKHLITATGQRVTLRCSPRSGDLSVYWYQQSLDQGLQFLIQYYNGEERAKGNILERFSAQQFPDLHSELNLSSLELGDSALYFCASSVVPYNEQFFGPGTRLTVL.

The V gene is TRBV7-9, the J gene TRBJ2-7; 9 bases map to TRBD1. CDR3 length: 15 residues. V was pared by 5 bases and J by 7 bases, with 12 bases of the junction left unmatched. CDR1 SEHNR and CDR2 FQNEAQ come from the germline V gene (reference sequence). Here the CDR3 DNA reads TGTGCCAGCAGCCTCTCCGGGACAGGGCCTTGGGAGCAGTACTTC. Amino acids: CASSLSGTGPWEQYF.

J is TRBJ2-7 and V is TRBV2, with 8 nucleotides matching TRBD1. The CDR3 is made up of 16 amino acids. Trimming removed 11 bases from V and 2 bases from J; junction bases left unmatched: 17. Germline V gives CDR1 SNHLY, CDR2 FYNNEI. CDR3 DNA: TGTGCCGGCCCGGGACAGGTTCGGCCGACAACCTACGAGCAGTACTTC. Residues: CAGPGQVRPTTYEQYF.

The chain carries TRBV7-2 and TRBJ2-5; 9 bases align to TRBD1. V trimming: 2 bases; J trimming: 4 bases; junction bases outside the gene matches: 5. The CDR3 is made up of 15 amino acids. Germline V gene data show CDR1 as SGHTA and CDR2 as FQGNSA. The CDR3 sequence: CASSLTTGGGETQYF. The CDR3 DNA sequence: TGTGCCAGCAGCTTAACGACAGGGGGAGGAGAGACCCAGTACTTC.

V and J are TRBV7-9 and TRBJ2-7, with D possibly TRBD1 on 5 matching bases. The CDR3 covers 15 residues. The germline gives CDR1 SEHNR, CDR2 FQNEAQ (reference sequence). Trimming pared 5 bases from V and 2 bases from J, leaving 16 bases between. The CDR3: CASSPTGALPYEQYF. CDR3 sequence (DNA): TGTGCCAGCAGCCCAACTGGGGCGCTTCCCTACGAGCAGTACTTC.

The chain's CDR3 is CASSSRQVFYEQYF. The CDR3 nucleotides read TGTGCCAGCAGCTCGAGACAGGTATTCTACGAGCAGTACTTC. The V and J genes are TRBV11-3 and TRBJ2-7; possible D gene TRBD1, 6 bases. The ends were cut back, 4 bases at V and 3 bases at J, with 13 bases in the middle. Germline lookup yields CDR1 SGHNT and CDR2 YENEEA. The CDR3 has 14 residues.